This T cell receptor (beta chain) was profiled in a study of tumor and adjacent non-tumor tissue in lung cancer. Findings of the study overall: Significantly higher TCR diversity was found in tumor than normal lung. In normal lung, the top 100 clones were significantly more dominant than in tumor. Shorter survival was associated with higher TCR diversity in tumors.

TCRbeta libraries were built with three rounds of nested PCR, modified from ARM-PCR. TCRdb analysed the multiplex PCR reads with MiXCR anew, one entry per CDR3 protein. The repertoire consists of approximately 150,000 distinct CDR3 sequences, with roughly 66% occurring once and the leading ten covering 15% to 20%. Notes on this clonotype: The antigen is not known.

Germline CDR1 MDHEN, CDR2 SYDVKM. This CDR3 is built from 18 residues. The V and J ends lost 4 bases and 3 bases, in that order; junction bases with no gene match: 11. The template was RNA from unsorted bulk tissue. This clonotype was obtained from a man aged 55 to 70 with small cell lung cancer. The sequenced sample consisted of lung tumor tissue. The rearrangement joins TRBV28 to TRBJ2-1; 11 bases match TRBD2. The CDR3, as DNA: TGTGCCAGCAGTTCTATACTTGGACTAGCGGGCAACTACAATGAGCAGTTCTTC. Protein product: CASSSILGLAGNYNEQFF.